This T cell receptor (beta chain) comes out of a study of T cells in Graves' hyperthyroidism and ophthalmopathy. Whole-study results and caveats: Blood also showed most of the thyroid clonotypes that were expanded above 0.001.

This clonotype was picked up a small number of times. The antigen is undetermined. Germline-derived CDR1 and CDR2 are MNHEY and SMNVEV (reference sequence). This CDR3 contains 14 residues. The V segment lost 6 bases and the J segment 7 bases; nucleotides outside the gene matches: 8. Hyperthyroidism patients were newly diagnosed, had disease duration under 2 months, and were aged 18 to 65 years. For the diagnoses, clinical symptoms, serum thyroxine and TRAb, thyroid ultrasound and orbital computed tomography were used. Fresh peripheral blood, under 11 ml, yielded the PBMCs. TCR beta CDR3 regions were amplified from RNA. HTBI primers were the set used in a first-round RT-PCR of the TCR CDR3. A single record per CDR3 protein comes from TCRdb applying MiXCR to the multiplex PCR reads. The sample holds roughly 420,000 distinct CDR3 sequences, about an eighth seen once.

The chain joins TRBV27 to TRBJ1-4; 7 positions match TRBD1. The specimen was blood. The receptor comes from a woman in her late teens or twenties with Graves' hyperthyroidism. CDR3 DNA: TGTGCCAGCAGCCTTAGGACAGGAAGTGAAAAACTGTTTTTT. Translation gives CASSLRTGSEKLFF.